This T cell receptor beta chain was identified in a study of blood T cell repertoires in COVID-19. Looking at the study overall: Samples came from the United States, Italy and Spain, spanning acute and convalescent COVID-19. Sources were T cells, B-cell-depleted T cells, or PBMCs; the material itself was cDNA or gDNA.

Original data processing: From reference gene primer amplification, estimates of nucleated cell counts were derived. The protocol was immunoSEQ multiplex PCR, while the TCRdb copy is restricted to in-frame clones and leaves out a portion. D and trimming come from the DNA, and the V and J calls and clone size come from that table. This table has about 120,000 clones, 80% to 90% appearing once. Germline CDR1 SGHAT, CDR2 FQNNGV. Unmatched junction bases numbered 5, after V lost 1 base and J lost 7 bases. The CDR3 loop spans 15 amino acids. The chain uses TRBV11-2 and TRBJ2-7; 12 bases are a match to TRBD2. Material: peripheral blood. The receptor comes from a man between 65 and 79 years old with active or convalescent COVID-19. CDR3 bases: TGTGCCAGCAGCTTAGGGACTAGCGGGGAGGGGGAGCAGTACTTC. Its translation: CASSLGTSGEGEQYF. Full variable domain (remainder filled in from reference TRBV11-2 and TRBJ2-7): EAGVAQSPRYKIIEKRQSVAFWCNPISGHATLYWYQQILGQGPKLLIQFQNNGVVDDSQLPKDRFSAERLKGVDSTLKIQPAKLEDSAVYLCASSLGTSGEGEQYFGPGTRLTVT.